The 19 T cell receptor beta chains in this list originate from one sample, sequenced in a study of T-cell memory formation after mild COVID-19. TCRdb itself ran the 5' RACE reads through MiXCR, one entry per CDR3 protein. Of about 400,000 distinct CDR3 sequences listed, 14% were seen once; the top ten hold under 25%. The sequenced sample was PBMCs or a T cell subset sorted from them (not recorded which). These receptors came from a man between 18 and 29 years old who had mild COVID-19 (a few samples of this study predate the infection). Cell type and time point are not known.

In this sample, this clonotype turned up many times. This chain links TRBV5-6 with TRBJ2-7; weak D call: TRBD2 (5 bases). V was trimmed by 7 bases and J by 7 bases, leaving 18 bases between them. Germline CDR1 SGHDT, CDR2 YYEEEE. CDR3 length: 13 residues. CDR3 region: CASRESPKMEQYF. In DNA, the CDR3 is TGTGCCAGCCGGGAAAGCCCGAAGATGGAGCAGTACTTC.

This chain joins TRBV19 and TRBJ2-2; the match to TRBD2 covers 12 bases. The length of the CDR3 is 18 residues. J lost 7 bases, V lost 3 bases, and 12 bases had no gene match. Looked up from germline, CDR1 is LNHDA and CDR2 is SQIVND (reference sequence). In DNA form, the CDR3 reads TGTGCCAGTAGTATTCGGCTAGCGGGGGGGCTCGACGGCGGGGAGCTGTTTTTT. Its translation: CASSIRLAGGLDGGELFF.

The V gene is TRBV6-5, the J gene TRBJ2-2; D is perhaps TRBD2 (6 bases). The CDR3 consists of 15 residues. The germline gives CDR1 MNHEY, CDR2 SVGAGI. V was shortened by 0 bases and J by 6 bases, with 11 bases between the two germline ends. CDR3 bases: TGTGCCAGCAGTTACTCGTATGGGACTCCCGGGGAGCTGTTTTTT. As protein: CASSYSYGTPGELFF.

The chain is built from TRBV7-2 and TRBJ2-5; 11 nucleotides align to TRBD1. The CDR3 consists of 15 residues. CDR1 and CDR2 (germline): SGHTA, FQGNSA. With 5 bases clipped from V and 1 base from J, the junction kept 3 bases outside the gene matches. The CDR3 bases are TGTGCCAGCAGCGCCGGACAGGGGGCCCAAGAGACCCAGTACTTC. The encoded protein is CASSAGQGAQETQYF. Full variable domain (rest looked up from reference TRBV7-2 and TRBJ2-5): GAGVSQSPSNKVTEKGKDVELRCDPISGHTALYWYRQSLGQGLEFLIYFQGNSAPDKSGLPSDRFSAERTGGSVSTLTIQRTQQEDSAVYLCASSAGQGAQETQYFGPGTRLLVL.

The chain links TRBV7-2 to TRBJ2-1; 8 nucleotides agree with TRBD2. Looked up from germline, CDR1 is SGHTA and CDR2 is FQGNSA. There are 16 residues in the CDR3. V gave up 1 base and J gave up 9 bases; unmatched junction bases: 11. The CDR3 nucleotides read TGTGCCAGCAGCTTAGTTGGGACTAGGAGCACAAGTGAGCAGTTCTTC. It translates to CASSLVGTRSTSEQFF.

This clonotype was recorded a few times. The V call is TRBV20-1, the J call TRBJ1-2; D uncertain. CDR1 and CDR2 from the germline V gene are DFQATT and SNEGSKA (reference sequence). Deletions cut 3 bases from V and 6 bases from J, with 20 bases between. The CDR3 sequence is 15 residues long. The CDR3 loop is CSASDPRAATNGYTF. The CDR3 bases are TGCAGTGCTAGTGACCCCCGGGCCGCGACCAATGGCTACACCTTC.

Ten or more counts support this clonotype. This chain links TRBV3-1 with TRBJ2-5; D is uncertain. The CDR3 extends over 11 amino acids. V lost 6 bases, J lost 5 bases, and 7 bases lay in between. Germline values: CDR1 LGHDT, CDR2 YNNKEL (reference sequence). CDR3 coding DNA: TGTGCCAGCAGACTCCTCGAGACCCAGTACTTC. This codes for CASRLLETQYF.

This clonotype was detected a few times. V usage is TRBV6-2 or TRBV6-3 and J usage is TRBJ1-1; D is ambiguous. Trimming removed 2 bases from V and 0 bases from J, with 10 bases in between. This CDR3 is built from 15 residues. Germline lookup yields CDR1 MNHEY and CDR2 SVGEGT. The CDR3 coding sequence is TGTGCCAGCAGTTACCTTGAACCGTTGAACACTGAAGCTTTCTTT. It translates to CASSYLEPLNTEAFF.

The chain is built from TRBV20-1 and TRBJ2-7; D call uncertain. This CDR3 is 12 amino acids long. Germline loops: CDR1 DFQATT, CDR2 SNEGSKA (reference sequence). V was cut by 3 bases and J by 2 bases, with 8 bases left in between. The DNA for the CDR3 is TGCAGTGCTAGGAAGGATGCCTACGAGCAGTACGTC. Translation gives CSARKDAYEQYV.

This clonotype was detected ten times or more. V gene TRBV7-2 combines with J gene TRBJ2-5; 7 bases match TRBD2. V trimming: 3 bases; J trimming: 0 bases; junction bases outside the gene matches: 4. Germline lookup yields CDR1 SGHTA and CDR2 FQGNSA. The CDR3 contains 15 residues. CDR3 sequence (DNA): TGTGCCAGCAGCTTTCGGCTAGCGGACCAAGAGACCCAGTACTTC. Amino acids: CASSFRLADQETQYF. Full variable domain (remainder filled in from reference TRBV7-2 and TRBJ2-5): GAGVSQSPSNKVTEKGKDVELRCDPISGHTALYWYRQSLGQGLEFLIYFQGNSAPDKSGLPSDRFSAERTGGSVSTLTIQRTQQEDSAVYLCASSFRLADQETQYFGPGTRLLVL.

This sequence joins TRBV2 and TRBJ2-1; D perhaps matches TRBD1 (5 bases). Germline loops: CDR1 SNHLY, CDR2 FYNNEI. The CDR3 runs 12 residues. V dropped 8 bases and J dropped 5 bases, with 10 bases sitting between them. DNA of the CDR3: TGTGCCAGCGAGGCACAGGACAATGAGCAGTTCTTC. Its protein is CASEAQDNEQFF.

This chain connects TRBV4-1 to TRBJ2-6; tentative D call: TRBD1 (5 bases). The germline V and J ends were trimmed by 4 bases and 2 bases, with 18 bases remaining between them. The CDR3 covers 18 residues. The germline CDR1 and CDR2 sequences are MGHRA and YSYEKL. The CDR3 sequence is CASSLRDSLIAGANVLTF. The CDR3 nucleotides are TGCGCCAGCAGCCTCCGAGACAGCTTGATCGCTGGGGCCAACGTCCTGACTTTC.

The V gene is TRBV7-9, the J gene TRBJ1-5; D is undetermined. The V end was cut by 1 base, the J end by 7 bases, with 8 bases between. The CDR3 consists of 13 residues. Germline V gene sequence: CDR1 SEHNR, CDR2 FQNEAQ (reference sequence). The CDR3 nucleotides read TGTGCCAGCAGCTTAGACGAGATCCAGCCCCAGCATTTT. Translation gives CASSLDEIQPQHF.

This clonotype occurred a few times. The genes are TRBV7-2 and TRBJ2-7; weak D call: TRBD1 (5 bases). Germline CDR1 is SGHTA and CDR2 is FQGNSA. The V end was cut by 5 bases, the J end by 0 bases, with 17 bases between. The CDR3 runs to 16 residues. CDR3 sequence reads: CASSQTILGVSYEQYV. DNA for the CDR3: TGTGCCAGCAGCCAGACAATCTTAGGGGTCTCCTACGAGCAGTACGTC.

J is TRBJ1-6 and V is TRBV5-1; D is unclear. Germline V gene data show CDR1 as SGHRS and CDR2 as YFSETQ. Trimming left V 0 bases short and J 10 bases short, with 8 bases between. The CDR3 runs to 13 residues. CDR3 loop: CASSLAQESPLHF. The CDR3 DNA is TGCGCCAGCAGCTTGGCCCAGGAATCACCCCTCCACTTT. Variable domain in full (rest from reference TRBV5-1 and TRBJ1-6): KAGVTQTPRYLIKTRGQQVTLSCSPISGHRSVSWYQQTPGQGLQFLFEYFSETQRNKGNFPGRFSGRQFSNSRSEMNVSTLELGDSALYLCASSLAQESPLHFGNGTRLTVT.

The chain employs TRBV7-9 and TRBJ2-4; no clear D gene. CDR3 size: 14 residues. V lost 1 base to trimming and J lost 0 bases, with 4 bases between them. Germline loops: CDR1 SEHNR, CDR2 FQNEAQ (reference sequence). The CDR3 DNA reads TGTGCCAGCAGCTTAGGGACAGCCAAAAACATTCAGTACTTC. Translation gives CASSLGTAKNIQYF.

The chain combines TRBV7-9 with TRBJ2-5; D is tentatively TRBD1 or TRBD2 (5 bases each). Trimming stripped 7 bases from V and 2 bases from J, with 14 bases between. This CDR3 is built from 14 residues. The germline gives CDR1 SEHNR, CDR2 FQNEAQ (reference sequence). The CDR3 nucleotides read TGTGCCAGCACCGAGGTAGGGGAGCAAGAGACCCAGTACTTC. This gives the protein CASTEVGEQETQYF.

The V and J genes are TRBV7-2 and TRBJ1-2; D not certain. The CDR3 loop spans 12 amino acids. The V end lost 3 bases, the J end lost 7 bases, and 9 bases lay between the germline ends. Looked up from germline, CDR1 is SGHTA and CDR2 is FQGNSA. The CDR3 nucleotides read TGTGCCAGCAGCTTTCTCGGTTTTGGCTACACCTTC. This translates into CASSFLGFGYTF.

The V and J genes are TRBV11-2 and TRBJ2-3, with TRBD2 matching 7 bases. CDR3 length equals 16 residues. CDR1 and CDR2 (germline): SGHAT, FQNNGV. V shed 1 base, J shed 0 bases, and the junction held 4 bases outside the gene matches. The CDR3 DNA follows: TGTGCCAGCAGCTTAGGGGGAGGGATTAGCACAGATACGCAGTATTTT. This sequence encodes CASSLGGGISTDTQYF.